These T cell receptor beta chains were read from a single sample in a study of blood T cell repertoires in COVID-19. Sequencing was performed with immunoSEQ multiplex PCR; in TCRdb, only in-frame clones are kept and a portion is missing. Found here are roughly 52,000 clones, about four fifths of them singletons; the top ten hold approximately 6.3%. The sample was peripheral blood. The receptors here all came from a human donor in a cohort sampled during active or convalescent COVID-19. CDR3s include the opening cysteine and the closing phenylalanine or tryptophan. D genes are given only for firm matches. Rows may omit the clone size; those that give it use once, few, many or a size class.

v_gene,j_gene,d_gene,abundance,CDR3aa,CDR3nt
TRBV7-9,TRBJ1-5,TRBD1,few,CASSFTGEAQHF,TGTGCCAGCAGCTTCACAGGGGAGGCCCAGCATTTT
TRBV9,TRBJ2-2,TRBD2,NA,CASSVVSGGVTGELFF,TGTGCCAGCAGCGTAGTTAGCGGGGGAGTCACCGGGGAGCTGTTTTTT
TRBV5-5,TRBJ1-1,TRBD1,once,CASSLDRGTEAFF,TGTGCCAGCAGCTTGGACAGGGGCACTGAAGCTTTCTTT
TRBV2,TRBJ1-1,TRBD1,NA,CASSLDRRTEAFF,TGTGCCAGCAGCCTGGACAGGAGGACTGAAGCTTTCTTT
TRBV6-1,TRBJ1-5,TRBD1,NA,CASSETIGQGQHF,TGTGCCAGCAGTGAAACGATAGGACAGGGCCAGCATTTT
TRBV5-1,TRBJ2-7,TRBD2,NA,CASSSVAGPPGEQYF,TGCGCCAGCAGCTCGGTAGCGGGGCCGCCAGGCGAGCAGTACTTC
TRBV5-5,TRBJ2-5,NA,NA,CASSFGAAQETQYF,TGTGCCAGCAGCTTTGGTGCGGCACAAGAGACCCAGTACTTC
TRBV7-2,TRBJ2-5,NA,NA,CASSFRPETQYF,TGTGCCAGCAGTTTCAGGCCGGAGACCCAGTACTTC
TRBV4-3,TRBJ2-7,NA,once,CASSQVAGEVQYF,TGCGCCAGCAGCCAAGTGGCCGGGGAGGTGCAGTACTTC
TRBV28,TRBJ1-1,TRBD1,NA,CASSPPDRGSAFF,TGTGCCAGCAGTCCACCTGACAGGGGGTCAGCTTTCTTT
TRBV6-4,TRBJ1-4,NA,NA,CASSEGGIHEKLFF,TGTGCCAGCAGTGAAGGAGGGATCCATGAAAAACTGTTTTTT
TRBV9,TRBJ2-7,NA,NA,CASSVGVGGAGEQYF,TGTGCCAGCAGCGTAGGAGTTGGGGGGGCAGGCGAGCAGTACTTC
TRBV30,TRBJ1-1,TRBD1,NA,CAWNRGVTEAFF,TGTGCCTGGAACAGGGGGGTGACTGAAGCTTTCTTT
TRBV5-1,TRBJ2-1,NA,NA,CASSPTGGPWDNEQFF,TGCGCCAGCAGCCCCACCGGAGGACCTTGGGACAATGAGCAGTTCTTC
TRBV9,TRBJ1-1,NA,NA,CASSVGTALNTEAFF,TGTGCCAGCAGCGTAGGGACAGCTCTGAACACTGAAGCTTTCTTT
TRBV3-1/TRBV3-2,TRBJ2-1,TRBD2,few,CASSQGRGGYNEQFF,TGTGCCAGCAGCCAAGGGCGGGGGGGATACAATGAGCAGTTCTTC
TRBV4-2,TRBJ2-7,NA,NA,CASSQARGENYEQYF,TGTGCCAGCAGCCAGGCCCGCGGGGAGAACTACGAGCAGTACTTC
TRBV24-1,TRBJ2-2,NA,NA,CATSDLPRNYPSGTGELFF,TGTGCCACCAGTGATTTGCCCAGGAACTACCCCTCAGGGACCGGGGAGCTGTTTTTT
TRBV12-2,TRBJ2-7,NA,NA,CASRFRTATYEQYF,TGTGCAAGTCGCTTCCGGACAGCAACCTACGAGCAGTACTTC
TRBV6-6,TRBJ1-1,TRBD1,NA,CASRSQGATEAFF,TGTGCCAGCAGAAGCCAGGGGGCAACTGAAGCTTTCTTT
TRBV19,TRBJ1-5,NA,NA,CASSIGAGNQPQHF,TGTGCCAGTAGTATAGGGGCGGGGAATCAGCCCCAGCATTTT
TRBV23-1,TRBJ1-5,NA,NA,CASRRCYRDNSNQPQHF,TGCGCCAGCCGGAGATGCTACCGGGACAATAGCAATCAGCCCCAGCATTTT
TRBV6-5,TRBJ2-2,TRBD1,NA,CASSGTGLGTGELFF,TGTGCCAGCAGCGGGACAGGCCTGGGCACCGGGGAGCTGTTTTTT